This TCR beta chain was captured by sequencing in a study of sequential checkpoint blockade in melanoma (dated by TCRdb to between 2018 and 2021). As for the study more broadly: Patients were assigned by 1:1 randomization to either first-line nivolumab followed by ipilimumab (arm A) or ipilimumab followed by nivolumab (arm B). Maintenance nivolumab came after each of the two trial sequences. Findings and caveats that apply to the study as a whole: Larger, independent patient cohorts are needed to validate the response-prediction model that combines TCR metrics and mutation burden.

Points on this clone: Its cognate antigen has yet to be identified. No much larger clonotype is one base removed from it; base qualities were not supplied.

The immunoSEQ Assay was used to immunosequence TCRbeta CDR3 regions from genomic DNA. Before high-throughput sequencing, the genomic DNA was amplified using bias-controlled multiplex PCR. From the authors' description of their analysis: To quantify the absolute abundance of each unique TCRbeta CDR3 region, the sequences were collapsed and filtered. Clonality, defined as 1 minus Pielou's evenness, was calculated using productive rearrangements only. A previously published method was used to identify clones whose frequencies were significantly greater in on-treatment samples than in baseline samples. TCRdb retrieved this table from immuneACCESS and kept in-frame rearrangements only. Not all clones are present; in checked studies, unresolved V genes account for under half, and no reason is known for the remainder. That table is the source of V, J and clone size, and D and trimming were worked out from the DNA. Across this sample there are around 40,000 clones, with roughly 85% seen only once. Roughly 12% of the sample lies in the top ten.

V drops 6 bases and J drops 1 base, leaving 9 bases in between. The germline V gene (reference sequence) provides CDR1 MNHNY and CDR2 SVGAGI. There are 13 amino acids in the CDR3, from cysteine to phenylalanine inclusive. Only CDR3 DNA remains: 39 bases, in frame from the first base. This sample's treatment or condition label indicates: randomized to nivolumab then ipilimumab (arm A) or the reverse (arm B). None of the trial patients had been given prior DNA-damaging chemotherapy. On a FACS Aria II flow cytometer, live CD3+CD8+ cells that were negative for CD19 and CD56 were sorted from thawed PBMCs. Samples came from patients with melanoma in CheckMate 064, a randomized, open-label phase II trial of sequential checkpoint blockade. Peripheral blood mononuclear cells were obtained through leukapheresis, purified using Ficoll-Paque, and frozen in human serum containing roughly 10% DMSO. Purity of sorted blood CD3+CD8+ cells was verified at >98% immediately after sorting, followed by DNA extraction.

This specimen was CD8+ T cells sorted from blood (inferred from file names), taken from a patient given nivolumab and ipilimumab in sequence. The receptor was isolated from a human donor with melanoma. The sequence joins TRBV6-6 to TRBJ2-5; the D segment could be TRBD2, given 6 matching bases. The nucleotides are TGTGCCAGCAGCCTGGGGGGCCAAGAGACCCAGTACTTC. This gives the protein CASSLGGQETQYF.